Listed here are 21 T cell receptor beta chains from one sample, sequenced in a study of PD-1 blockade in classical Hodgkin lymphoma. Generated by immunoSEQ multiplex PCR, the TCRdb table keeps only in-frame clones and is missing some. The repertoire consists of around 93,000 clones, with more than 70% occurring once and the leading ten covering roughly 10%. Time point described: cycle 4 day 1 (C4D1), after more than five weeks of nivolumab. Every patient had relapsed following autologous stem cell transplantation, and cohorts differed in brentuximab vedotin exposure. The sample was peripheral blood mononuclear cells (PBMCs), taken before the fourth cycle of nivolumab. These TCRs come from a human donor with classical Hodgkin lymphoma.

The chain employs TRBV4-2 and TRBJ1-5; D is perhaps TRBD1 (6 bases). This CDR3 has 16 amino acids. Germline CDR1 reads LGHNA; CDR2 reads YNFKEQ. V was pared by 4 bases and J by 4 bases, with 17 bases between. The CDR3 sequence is CASSPSVDSYNQPQHF. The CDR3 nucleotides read TGTGCCAGCAGCCCGTCCGTGGACAGCTATAATCAGCCCCAGCATTTT.

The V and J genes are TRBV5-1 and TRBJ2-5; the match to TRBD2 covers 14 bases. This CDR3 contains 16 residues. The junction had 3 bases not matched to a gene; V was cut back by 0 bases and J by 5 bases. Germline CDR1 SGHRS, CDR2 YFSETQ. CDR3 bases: TGCGCCAGCAGCTTGGGACTAGCGGGGGGGCTGGAGACCCAGTACTTC. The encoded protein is CASSLGLAGGLETQYF.

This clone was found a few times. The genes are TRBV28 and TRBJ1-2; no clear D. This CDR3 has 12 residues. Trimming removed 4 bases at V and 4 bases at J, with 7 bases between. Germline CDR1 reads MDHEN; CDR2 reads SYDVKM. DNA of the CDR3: TGTGCCAGCAGTTGGCGGGGCTATGGCTACACCTTC. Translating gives CASSWRGYGYTF.

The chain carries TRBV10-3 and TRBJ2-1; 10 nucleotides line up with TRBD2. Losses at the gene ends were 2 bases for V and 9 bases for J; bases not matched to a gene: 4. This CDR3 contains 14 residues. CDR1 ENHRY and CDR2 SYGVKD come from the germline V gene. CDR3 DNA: TGTGCCATCAGTGAGATTAGCGGGGGGAGTGAGCAGTTCTTC. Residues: CAISEISGGSEQFF.

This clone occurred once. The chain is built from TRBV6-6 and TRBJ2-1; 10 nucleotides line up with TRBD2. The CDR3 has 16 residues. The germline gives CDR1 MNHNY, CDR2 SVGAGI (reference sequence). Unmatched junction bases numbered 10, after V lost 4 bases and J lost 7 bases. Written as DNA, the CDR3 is TGTGCCAGCAGTTCGTCAGGGAGCGGGAGGGGTAATGAGCAGTTCTTC. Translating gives CASSSSGSGRGNEQFF.

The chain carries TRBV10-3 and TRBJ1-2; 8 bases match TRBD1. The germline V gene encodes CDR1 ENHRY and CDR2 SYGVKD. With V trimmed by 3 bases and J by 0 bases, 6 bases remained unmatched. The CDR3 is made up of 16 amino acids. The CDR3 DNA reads TGTGCCATCAGTGAAGGGACAGGACTTACTAACTATGGCTACACCTTC. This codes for CAISEGTGLTNYGYTF.

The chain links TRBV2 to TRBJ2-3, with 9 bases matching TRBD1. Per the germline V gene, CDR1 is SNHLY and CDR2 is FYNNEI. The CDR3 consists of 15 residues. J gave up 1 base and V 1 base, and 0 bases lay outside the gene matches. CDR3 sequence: CASSEGTGGTDTQYF. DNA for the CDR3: TGTGCCAGCAGTGAAGGGACAGGGGGCACAGATACGCAGTATTTT.

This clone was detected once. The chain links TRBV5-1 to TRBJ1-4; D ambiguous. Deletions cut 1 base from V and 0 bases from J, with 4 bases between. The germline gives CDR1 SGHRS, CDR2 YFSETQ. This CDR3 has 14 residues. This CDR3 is CASSLSPTNEKLFF. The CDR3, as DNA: TGCGCCAGCAGCTTGAGCCCAACTAATGAAAAACTGTTTTTT.

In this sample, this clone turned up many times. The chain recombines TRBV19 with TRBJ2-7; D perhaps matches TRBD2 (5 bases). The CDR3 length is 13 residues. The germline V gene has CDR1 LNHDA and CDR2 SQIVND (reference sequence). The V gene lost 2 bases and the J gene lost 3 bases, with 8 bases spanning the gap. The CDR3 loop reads CASSIFRGYEQYF. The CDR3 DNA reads TGTGCCAGTAGTATATTTCGGGGCTACGAGCAGTACTTC.

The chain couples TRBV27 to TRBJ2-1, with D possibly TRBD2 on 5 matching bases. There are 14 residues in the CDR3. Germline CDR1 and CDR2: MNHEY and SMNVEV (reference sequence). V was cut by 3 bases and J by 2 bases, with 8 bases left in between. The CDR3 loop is CASSFSGTYNEQFF. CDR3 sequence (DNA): TGTGCCAGCAGTTTTTCCGGGACCTACAATGAGCAGTTCTTC.

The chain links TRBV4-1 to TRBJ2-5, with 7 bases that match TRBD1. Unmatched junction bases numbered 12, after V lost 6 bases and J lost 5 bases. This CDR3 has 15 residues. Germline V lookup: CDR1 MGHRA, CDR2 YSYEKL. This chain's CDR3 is CASRQTQGSGETQYF. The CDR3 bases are TGCGCCAGCAGACAAACACAGGGGTCCGGGGAGACCCAGTACTTC.

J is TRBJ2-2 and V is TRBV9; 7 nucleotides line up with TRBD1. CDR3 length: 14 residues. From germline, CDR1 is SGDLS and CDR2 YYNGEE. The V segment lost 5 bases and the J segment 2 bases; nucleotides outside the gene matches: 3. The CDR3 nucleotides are TGTGCCAGCAGTACAGGGGATAACACCGGGGAGCTGTTTTTT. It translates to CASSTGDNTGELFF.

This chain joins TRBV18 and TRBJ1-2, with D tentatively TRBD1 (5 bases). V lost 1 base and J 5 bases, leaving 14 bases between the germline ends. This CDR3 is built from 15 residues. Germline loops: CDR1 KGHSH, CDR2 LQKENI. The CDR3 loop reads CASSPQQGDPYGYTF. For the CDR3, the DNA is TGTGCCAGCTCACCACAGCAGGGTGACCCTTATGGCTACACCTTC.

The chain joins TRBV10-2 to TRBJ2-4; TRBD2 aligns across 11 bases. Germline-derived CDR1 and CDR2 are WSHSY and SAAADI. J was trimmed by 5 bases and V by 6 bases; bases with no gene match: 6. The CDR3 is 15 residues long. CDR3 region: CASRGSLAGENIQYF. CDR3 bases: TGCGCCAGCAGGGGGTCACTAGCGGGGGAAAACATTCAGTACTTC.

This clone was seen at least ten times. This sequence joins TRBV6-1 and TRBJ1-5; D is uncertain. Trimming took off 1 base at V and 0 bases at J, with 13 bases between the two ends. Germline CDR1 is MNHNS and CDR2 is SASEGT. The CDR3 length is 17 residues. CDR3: CASSEEGRSNSNQPQHF. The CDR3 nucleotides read TGTGCCAGCAGTGAAGAGGGCAGGTCTAATAGCAATCAGCCCCAGCATTTT.

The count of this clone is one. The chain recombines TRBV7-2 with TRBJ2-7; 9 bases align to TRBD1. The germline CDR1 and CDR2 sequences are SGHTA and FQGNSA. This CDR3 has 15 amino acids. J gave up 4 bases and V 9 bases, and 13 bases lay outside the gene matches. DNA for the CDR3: TGTGCCAGTGCTAAGGGGGGGACAGGGCAGTACGAGCAGTACTTC. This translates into CASAKGGTGQYEQYF.

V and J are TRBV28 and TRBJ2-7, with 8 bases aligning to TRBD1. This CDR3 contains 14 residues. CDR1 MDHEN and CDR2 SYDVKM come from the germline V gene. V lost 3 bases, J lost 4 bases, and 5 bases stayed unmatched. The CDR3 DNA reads TGTGCCAGCAGTTTCCGGACAGGGAGGTACGAGCAGTACTTC. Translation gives CASSFRTGRYEQYF.

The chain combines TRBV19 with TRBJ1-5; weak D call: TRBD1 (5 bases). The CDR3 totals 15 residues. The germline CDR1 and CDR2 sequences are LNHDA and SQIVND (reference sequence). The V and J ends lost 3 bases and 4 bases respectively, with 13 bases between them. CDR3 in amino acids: CASSIWGSGNQPQHF. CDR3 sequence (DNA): TGTGCCAGTAGTATCTGGGGCAGTGGTAATCAGCCCCAGCATTTT. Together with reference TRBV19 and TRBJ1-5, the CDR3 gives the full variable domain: DGGITQSPKYLFRKEGQNVTLSCEQNLNHDAMYWYRQDPGQGLRLIYYSQIVNDFQKGDIAEGYSVSREKKESFPLTVTSAQKNPTAFYLCASSIWGSGNQPQHFGDGTRLSIL.

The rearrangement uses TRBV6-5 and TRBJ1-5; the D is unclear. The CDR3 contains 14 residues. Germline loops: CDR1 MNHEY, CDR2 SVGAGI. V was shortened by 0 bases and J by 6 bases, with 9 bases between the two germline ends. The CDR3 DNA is TGTGCCAGCAGTTACTCCTGGGAGTTTCAGCCCCAGCATTTT. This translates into CASSYSWEFQPQHF.

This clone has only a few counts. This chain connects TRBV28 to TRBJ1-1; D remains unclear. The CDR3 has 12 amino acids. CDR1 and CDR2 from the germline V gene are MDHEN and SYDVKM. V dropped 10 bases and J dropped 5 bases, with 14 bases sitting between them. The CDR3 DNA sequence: TGTGCCACCTCCAACCCGGAAACTGAAGCTTTCTTT. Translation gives CATSNPETEAFF.

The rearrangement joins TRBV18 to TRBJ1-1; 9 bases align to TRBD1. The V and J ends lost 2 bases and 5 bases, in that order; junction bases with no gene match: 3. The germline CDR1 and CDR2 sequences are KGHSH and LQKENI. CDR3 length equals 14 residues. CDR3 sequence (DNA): TGTGCCAGCTCACCAGGACAGGGGTGGACTGAAGCTTTCTTT. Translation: CASSPGQGWTEAFF.